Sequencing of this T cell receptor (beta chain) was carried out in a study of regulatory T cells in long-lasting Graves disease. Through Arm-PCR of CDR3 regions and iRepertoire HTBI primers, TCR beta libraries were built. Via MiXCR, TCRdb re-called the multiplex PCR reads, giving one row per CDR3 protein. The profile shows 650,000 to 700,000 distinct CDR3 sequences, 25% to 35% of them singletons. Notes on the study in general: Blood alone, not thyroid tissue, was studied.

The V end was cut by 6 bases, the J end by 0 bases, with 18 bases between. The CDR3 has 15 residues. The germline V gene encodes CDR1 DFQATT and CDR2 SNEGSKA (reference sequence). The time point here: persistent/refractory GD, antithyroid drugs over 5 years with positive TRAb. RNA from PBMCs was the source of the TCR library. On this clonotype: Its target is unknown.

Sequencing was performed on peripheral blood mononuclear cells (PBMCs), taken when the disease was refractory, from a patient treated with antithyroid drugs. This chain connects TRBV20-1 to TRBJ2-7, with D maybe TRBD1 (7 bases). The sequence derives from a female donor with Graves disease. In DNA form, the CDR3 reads TGCAGTGCGCCAGCCCAGGGGGGCTCCTCCTACGAGCAGTACTTC. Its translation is CSAPAQGGSSYEQYF.